This TCR beta chain appears in the sequencing data of a study of cytomegalovirus exposure and HLA in healthy donors. Study context: Unique TCRs numbering around 85 million, obtained from HLA-typed donors, made up an early data release.

The CDR3 extends over 12 amino acids. V lost 5 bases, J lost 10 bases, and 12 bases lay in between. Germline loops: CDR1 SGHTA, CDR2 FQGNSA. In the PCR, 60 Vbeta and 13 Jbeta primers were used. In the source study's methods: Tens of millions of unique TCR beta chains, about 12 million shared, were counted in a later analysis. The data were produced by immunoSEQ multiplex PCR, yet TCRdb's version contains in-frame clones alone and is incomplete. V, J and clone size are taken as reported in that table, and D and trimming were inferred from the DNA itself. Among approximately 180,000 clones listed, 80% to 85% were seen once. Remarks on this clone: Its antigen is currently unknown.

Study-wide results and limits: When a later analysis was performed, an Asian-associated ancestry cluster reportedly had fewer N-insertions than the approximately 690-donor mean. Some V segments, TRBV6-2 and TRBV6-3 among them, were indistinguishable and were therefore excluded.

This TCR came from a woman aged 40 to 50 in good health and CMV-seronegative. J is TRBJ2-1 and V is TRBV7-2; the D is unclear. Source material: PBMCs. The CDR3 here is CASSLNSPEQFF. CDR3 DNA sequence: TGTGCCAGCAGCCTAAACTCCCCGGAGCAGTTCTTC.